This T cell receptor (beta chain) stems from a study of technical replicates of blood from a few donors. Sequencing used immunoSEQ multiplex PCR; TCRdb keeps in-frame clones, though not all of them. The table records approximately 93,000 clones, nearly 95% of them present only once. The sequencing input was T cells isolated from PBMCs. The receptor was derived from a human donor in good health.

The CDR3 coding sequence is TGTGCCAGCAGCTTAGCGTTAGAACAGGGCAATACTGAAGCTTTCTTT. Translated, it gives CASSLALEQGNTEAFF. This chain links TRBV7-9 with TRBJ1-1; D possibly corresponds to TRBD1 (6 bases). The germline V gene encodes CDR1 SEHNR and CDR2 FQNEAQ (reference sequence). The length of the CDR3 is 16 residues. V was trimmed by 0 bases and J by 5 bases, leaving 16 bases between them.